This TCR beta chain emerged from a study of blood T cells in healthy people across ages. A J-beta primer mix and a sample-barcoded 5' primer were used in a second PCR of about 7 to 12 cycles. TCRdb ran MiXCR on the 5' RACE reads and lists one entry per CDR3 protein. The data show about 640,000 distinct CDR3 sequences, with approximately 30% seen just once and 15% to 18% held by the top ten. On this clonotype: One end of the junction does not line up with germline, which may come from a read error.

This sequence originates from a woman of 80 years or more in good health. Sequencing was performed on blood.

The CDR3 DNA is TGTGCCACCAGCCGGGACAGGGTTGTAGAAAAACGGTTTTTT. Protein: CATSRDRVVEKRFF. The chain links TRBV15 to TRBJ1-4; the match to TRBD1 covers 9 bases. CDR1 and CDR2 from the germline V gene are LNHNV and YYDKDF (reference sequence). The CDR3 sequence is 14 residues long. The full variable domain, in which reference TRBV15 and TRBJ1-4 provide the parts outside the CDR3, is DAMVIQNPRYQVTQFGKPVTLSCSQTLNHNVMYWYQQKSSQAPKLLFHYYDKDFNNEADTPDNFQSRRPNTSFCFLDIRSPGLGDTAMYLCATSRDRVVEKRFFGSGTQLSVL.